Following are 9 T cell receptor beta chains from one sample sequenced in a study of T-cell memory formation after mild COVID-19. TCRdb reprocessed the 5' RACE reads with MiXCR, giving one entry per CDR3 protein. The data hold roughly 99,000 distinct CDR3 sequences, with roughly 14% observed a single time. Input material: PBMCs or a T cell subset sorted from them (not recorded which). The receptors stem from a man in his late teens or twenties who had mild COVID-19 (a few samples of this study predate the infection). Cell type and time point are not known.

The chain uses TRBV29-1 and TRBJ2-2; TRBD2 matches 8 bases. The CDR3 is made up of 13 amino acids. The J segment lost 1 base and the V segment lost 8 bases, leaving 3 bases of the junction unmatched. Germline V gives CDR1 SQVTM, CDR2 ANQGSEA. CDR3 region: CSSTSGNTGELFF. CDR3 nucleotides: TGCAGCTCCACTAGCGGGAACACCGGGGAGCTGTTTTTT.

The V call is TRBV7-9, the J call TRBJ2-3; D is uncertain. CDR1 is SEHNR, CDR2 FQNEAQ, per germline (reference sequence). CDR3 size: 14 residues. Trimming removed 1 base from V and 0 bases from J, with 5 bases in between. DNA for the CDR3: TGTGCCAGCAGCTTAGGGGTCAGCACAGATACGCAGTATTTT. Its protein is CASSLGVSTDTQYF.

A few counts support this clonotype. The V and J genes are TRBV18 and TRBJ2-1; D may be TRBD1 or TRBD2 (5 bases each). Germline values: CDR1 KGHSH, CDR2 LQKENI. The CDR3 length is 14 residues. The V end lost 5 bases, the J end lost 4 bases, and 12 bases lay between the germline ends. CDR3 amino acids: CASSFRDGYNEQFF. The CDR3 coding sequence is TGTGCCAGCTCATTCCGGGACGGTTACAATGAGCAGTTCTTC.

This clonotype was seen a handful of times. The V and J genes are TRBV9 and TRBJ2-6; TRBD1 matches at 10 bases. V lost 3 bases, J lost 0 bases, and 12 bases stayed unmatched. Germline loops: CDR1 SGDLS, CDR2 YYNGEE. The CDR3 covers 20 residues. In nucleotides, the CDR3 is TGTGCCAGCAGCGGAAGACAGGGGGCGATTATGTTCTCTGGGGCCAACGTCCTGACTTTC. Protein sequence: CASSGRQGAIMFSGANVLTF.

This clonotype has more than one count but fewer than ten. This sequence joins TRBV29-1 and TRBJ2-7; D is unresolved. There are 13 residues in the CDR3. V dropped 4 bases and J dropped 2 bases, with 12 bases sitting between them. The V gene's germline CDR1 is SQVTM and CDR2 ANQGSEA. CDR3 protein: CSVVVSDPYEQYF. DNA of the CDR3: TGCAGCGTTGTAGTGTCAGATCCCTACGAGCAGTACTTC.

This chain uses TRBV25-1 with TRBJ2-1; D not resolved. V lost 4 bases and J 2 bases, leaving 15 bases between the germline ends. Germline V CDR1 and CDR2: MGHDK, SYGVNS. This CDR3 has 16 amino acids. The CDR3 loop reads CASSGYVRSPYNEQFF. The CDR3 region has the DNA TGTGCCAGCAGTGGATACGTAAGGAGTCCCTACAATGAGCAGTTCTTC.

This clonotype was seen at least ten times. The chain has TRBV12-3 or TRBV12-4 and TRBJ2-3; D perhaps matches TRBD1 (6 bases). This CDR3 is built from 14 residues. V shed 4 bases and J shed 3 bases, with 11 bases lying between them. This CDR3 reads CASSSEGETDTQYF. The CDR3 nucleotides read TGTGCCAGCAGTTCCGAGGGGGAAACAGATACGCAGTATTTT.

The V and J genes are TRBV7-9 and TRBJ1-2; TRBD1 might be the D (6 bases). The CDR3 is made up of 15 amino acids. Trimming removed 1 base at V and 1 base at J, with 10 bases between. Germline V gene lookup returns CDR1 SEHNR and CDR2 FQNEAQ (reference sequence). The DNA of the CDR3 is TGTGCCAGCAGCTTAGGGACAGCAGTTAACTATGGCTACACCTTC. It specifies CASSLGTAVNYGYTF.

This chain connects TRBV7-9 to TRBJ1-1; no reliable D call. Trimming stripped 4 bases from V and 1 base from J, with 7 bases between. This CDR3 has 13 residues. In germline, CDR1 is SEHNR, CDR2 FQNEAQ (reference sequence). CDR3 DNA: TGTGCCAGCAGCTCCCCCGGGAACACTGAAGCTTTCTTT. It encodes CASSSPGNTEAFF. Looking up the rest from reference TRBV7-9 and TRBJ1-1 gives the full variable domain: DTGVSQNPRHKITKRGQNVTFRCDPISEHNRLYWYRQTLGQGPEFLTYFQNEAQLEKSRLLSDRFSAERPKGSFSTLEIQRTEQGDSAMYLCASSSPGNTEAFFGQGTRLTVV.